This entry lists 8 T cell receptor beta chains sequenced from one sample in a study of cytomegalovirus exposure and HLA in healthy donors. The PCR ran on 60 Vbeta and 13 Jbeta primers. The table came from immunoSEQ multiplex PCR; TCRdb's copy has only in-frame clones and leaves some out. The table has some 64,000 clones, 80% to 90% seen once. Source material: PBMCs. These receptors were taken from a man aged 30-40 years in good health and CMV-seropositive.

This clone has just a few counts. The chain couples TRBV11-2 to TRBJ2-3, with 8 bases that match TRBD2. Per the germline V gene, CDR1 is SGHAT and CDR2 is FQNNGV. The CDR3 is 14 residues long. The V and J ends lost 5 bases and 6 bases, in that order; junction bases with no gene match: 7. The CDR3 protein is CASSRTSPRDTQYF. The CDR3 nucleotides read TGTGCCAGCAGCAGGACTAGCCCGAGGGATACGCAGTATTTT.

V usage is TRBV25-1 and J usage is TRBJ2-7; 8 nucleotides match TRBD1. Trimming at V came to 3 bases and at J to 4 bases, leaving 8 bases not matched to a gene. The germline gives CDR1 MGHDK, CDR2 SYGVNS. This CDR3 has 15 residues. CDR3 in DNA: TGTGCCAGCAGTGATTGGACAGGGTTGAATTACGAGCAGTACTTC. Its protein product is CASSDWTGLNYEQYF.

This chain joins TRBV6-1 and TRBJ1-5; TRBD1 is a possible D gene (6 bases). Per germline, CDR1 MNHNS and CDR2 SASEGT. V lost 1 base and J 1 base, leaving 8 bases between the germline ends. There are 15 residues in the CDR3. The DNA for the CDR3 is TGTGCCAGCAGTGAAGAGGGGGTAAGCAATCAGCCCCAGCATTTT. Protein: CASSEEGVSNQPQHF.

The chain links TRBV27 to TRBJ1-1; 10 bases agree with TRBD1. The CDR3 spans 17 residues. V gave up 3 bases and J gave up 1 base; unmatched junction bases: 8. The germline gives CDR1 MNHEY, CDR2 SMNVEV (reference sequence). In DNA, the CDR3 is TGTGCCAGCAGTTTCCCTTCCGGGGACAGGGGGAACACTGAAGCTTTCTTT. Translation gives CASSFPSGDRGNTEAFF.

This rearrangement joins TRBV11-3 to TRBJ1-5, with D unresolved. The CDR3 sequence is 13 residues long. The ends were cut back, 6 bases at V and 3 bases at J, with 9 bases in the middle. CDR1 SGHNT and CDR2 YENEEA come from the germline V gene. CDR3 DNA sequence: TGTGCCAGCAGTTTCGCGGTCAATCAGCCCCAGCATTTT. Amino acids: CASSFAVNQPQHF.

The gene calls are TRBV5-1 and TRBJ2-7; TRBD1 aligns across 9 bases. Germline loops: CDR1 SGHRS, CDR2 YFSETQ. This CDR3 has 14 amino acids. The V segment lost 4 bases and the J segment 2 bases; nucleotides outside the gene matches: 4. CDR3 bases: TGCGCCAGCAGCCGGGACAGGGCGACCTACGAGCAGTACTTC. It specifies CASSRDRATYEQYF. The full variable domain, in which reference TRBV5-1 and TRBJ2-7 provide the parts outside the CDR3, is KAGVTQTPRYLIKTRGQQVTLSCSPISGHRSVSWYQQTPGQGLQFLFEYFSETQRNKGNFPGRFSGRQFSNSRSEMNVSTLELGDSALYLCASSRDRATYEQYFGPGTRLTVT.

This clone was found a few times. The V call is TRBV5-4, the J call TRBJ2-7, with D unclear. Germline CDR1 is SGHNT and CDR2 is YYREEE (reference sequence). Trimming took off 0 bases at V and 5 bases at J, with 6 bases between the two ends. There are 12 residues in the CDR3. The CDR3 loop reads CASSLDRDEQYF. As DNA, the CDR3 is TGTGCCAGCAGCTTGGACCGCGACGAGCAGTACTTC. Full variable domain (rest looked up from reference TRBV5-4 and TRBJ2-7): ETGVTQSPTHLIKTRGQQVTLRCSSQSGHNTVSWYQQALGQGPQFIFQYYREEENGRGNFPPRFSGLQFPNYSSELNVNALELDDSALYLCASSLDRDEQYFGPGTRLTVT.

This clone came up once. The chain links TRBV27 to TRBJ1-4; 7 bases are shared with TRBD1. Germline V gene data show CDR1 as MNHEY and CDR2 as SMNVEV (reference sequence). The CDR3 covers 15 residues. The V gene end was trimmed by 6 bases and the J gene end by 8 bases; junction bases not matched to a gene: 12. The CDR3 DNA reads as TGTGCCAGCAGGCCAGGGGGAAAAAAAGGGGAAAAACTGTTTTTT. Translation gives CASRPGGKKGEKLFF.